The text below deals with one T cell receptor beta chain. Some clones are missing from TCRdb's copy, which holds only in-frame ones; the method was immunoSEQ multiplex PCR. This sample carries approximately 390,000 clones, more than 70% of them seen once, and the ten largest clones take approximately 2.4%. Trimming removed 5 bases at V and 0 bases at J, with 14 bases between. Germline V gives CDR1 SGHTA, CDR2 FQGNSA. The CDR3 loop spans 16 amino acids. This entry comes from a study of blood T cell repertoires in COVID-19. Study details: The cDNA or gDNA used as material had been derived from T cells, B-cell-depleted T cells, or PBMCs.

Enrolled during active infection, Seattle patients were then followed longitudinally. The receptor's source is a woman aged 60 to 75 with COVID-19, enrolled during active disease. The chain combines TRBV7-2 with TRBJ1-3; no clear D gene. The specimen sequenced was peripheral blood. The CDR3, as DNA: TGTGCCAGCAGCCTACAGCCGGTAAACTCTGGAAACACCATATATTTT. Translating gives CASSLQPVNSGNTIYF.